Included here is one TCR beta chain sequence, with context. Antigen specificity is unknown. The germline V gene encodes CDR1 SGDLS and CDR2 YYNGEE. Trimming stripped 4 bases from V and 4 bases from J, with 15 bases between. This CDR3 is built from 15 residues. This entry is derived from a study of shared clonotypes between healthy human individuals. The protocol was immunoSEQ multiplex PCR, while the TCRdb copy is restricted to in-frame clones and leaves out a portion. The sample includes more than 550,000 clones, 90% seen only once; the top ten take roughly 36%. Study-wide results and caveats: Genetic and exposure-history diversity was limited by the few donors. Shared across a few donors were approximately 5% of the naive CD4 clonotypes. A generally larger estimated richness was seen in naive subsets than in memory subsets. Investigators collected only blood, and repertoires in tissues likely differ.

The receptor was isolated from a man aged 18 to 35 in good health. Some clones in this sample may be carry-over from other donors' samples. This chain uses TRBV9 with TRBJ2-1; tentatively, D is TRBD2 (5 bases). Sequenced: memory CD8+ T cells from PBMCs. Indicated subset: CD45RO+ cells pooled with CCR7-negative TemRA cells. In DNA form, the CDR3 reads TGTGCCAGCAGCACCCGGGAATGGCCTTACAATGAGCAGTTCTTC. Translated, it gives CASSTREWPYNEQFF.